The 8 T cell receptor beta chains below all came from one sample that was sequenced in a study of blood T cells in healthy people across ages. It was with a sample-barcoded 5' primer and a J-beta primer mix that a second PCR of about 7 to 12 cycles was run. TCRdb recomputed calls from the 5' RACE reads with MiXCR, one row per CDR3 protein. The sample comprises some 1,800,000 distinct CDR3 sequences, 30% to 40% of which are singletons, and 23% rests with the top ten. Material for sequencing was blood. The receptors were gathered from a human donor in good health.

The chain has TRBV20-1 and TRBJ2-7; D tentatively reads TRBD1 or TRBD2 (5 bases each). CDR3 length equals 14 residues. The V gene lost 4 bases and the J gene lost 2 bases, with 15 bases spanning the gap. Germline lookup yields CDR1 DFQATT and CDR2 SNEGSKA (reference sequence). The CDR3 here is CSAIGPGLTYEQYF. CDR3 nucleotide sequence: TGCAGTGCTATTGGTCCGGGGCTTACCTACGAGCAGTACTTC.

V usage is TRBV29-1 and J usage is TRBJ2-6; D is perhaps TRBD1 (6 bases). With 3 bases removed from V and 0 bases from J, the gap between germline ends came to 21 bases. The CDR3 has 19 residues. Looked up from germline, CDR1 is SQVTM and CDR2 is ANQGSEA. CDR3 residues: CSVEDRKITQGSGANVLTF. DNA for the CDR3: TGCAGCGTTGAGGACAGAAAAATAACCCAAGGCTCTGGGGCCAACGTCCTGACTTTC.

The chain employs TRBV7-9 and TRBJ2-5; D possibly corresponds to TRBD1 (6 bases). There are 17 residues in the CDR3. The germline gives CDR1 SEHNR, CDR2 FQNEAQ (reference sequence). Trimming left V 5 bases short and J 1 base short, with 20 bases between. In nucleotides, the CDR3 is TGTGCCAGCAGCGTGGTGGTGGACAGAGGATTCCAAGAGACCCAGTACTTC. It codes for CASSVVVDRGFQETQYF. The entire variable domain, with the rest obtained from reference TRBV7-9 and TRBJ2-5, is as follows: DTGVSQNPRHKITKRGQNVTFRCDPISEHNRLYWYRQTLGQGPEFLTYFQNEAQLEKSRLLSDRFSAERPKGSFSTLEIQRTEQGDSAMYLCASSVVVDRGFQETQYFGPGTRLLVL.

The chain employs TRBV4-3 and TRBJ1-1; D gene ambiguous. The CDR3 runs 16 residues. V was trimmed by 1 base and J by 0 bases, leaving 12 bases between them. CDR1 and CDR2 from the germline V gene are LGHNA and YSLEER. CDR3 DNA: TGCGCCAGCAGCCAAGTTTTAGGACGGTTGAACACTGAAGCTTTCTTT. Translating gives CASSQVLGRLNTEAFF.

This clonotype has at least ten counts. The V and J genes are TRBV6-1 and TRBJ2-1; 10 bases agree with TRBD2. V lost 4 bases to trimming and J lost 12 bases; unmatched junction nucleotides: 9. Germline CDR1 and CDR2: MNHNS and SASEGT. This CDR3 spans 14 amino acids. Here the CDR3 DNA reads TGTGCCAGCAGTGCCTATAGCGGGGGGTCGTGGCAGTTCTTC. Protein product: CASSAYSGGSWQFF.

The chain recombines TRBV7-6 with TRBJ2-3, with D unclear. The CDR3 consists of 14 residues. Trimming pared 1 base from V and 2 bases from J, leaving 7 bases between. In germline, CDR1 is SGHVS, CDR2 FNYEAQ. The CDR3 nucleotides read TGTGCCAGCAGCTTAGTCCGGTTCACAGATACGCAGTATTTT. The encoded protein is CASSLVRFTDTQYF. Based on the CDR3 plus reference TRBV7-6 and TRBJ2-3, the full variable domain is GAGVSQSPRYKVTKRGQDVALRCDPISGHVSLYWYRQALGQGPEFLTYFNYEAQQDKSGLPNDRFSAERPEGSISTLTIQRTEQRDSAMYRCASSLVRFTDTQYFGPGTRLTVL.

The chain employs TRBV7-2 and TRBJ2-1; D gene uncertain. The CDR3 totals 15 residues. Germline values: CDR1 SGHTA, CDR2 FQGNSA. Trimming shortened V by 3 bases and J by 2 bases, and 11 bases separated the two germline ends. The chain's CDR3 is CASSLTSSPYNEQFF. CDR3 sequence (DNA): TGTGCCAGCAGCTTGACTTCAAGCCCCTACAATGAGCAGTTCTTC.

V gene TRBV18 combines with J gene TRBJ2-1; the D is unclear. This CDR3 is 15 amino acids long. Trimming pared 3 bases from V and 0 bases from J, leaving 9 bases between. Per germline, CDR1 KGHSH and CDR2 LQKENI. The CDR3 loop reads CASSPTEDSYNEQFF. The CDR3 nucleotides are TGTGCCAGCTCACCCACAGAGGACTCCTACAATGAGCAGTTCTTC.